These 7 T cell receptor beta chains originate from one sample sequenced in a study of T cells in Graves' hyperthyroidism and ophthalmopathy. Regions amplified from RNA transcripts were the TCR beta CDR3 regions. The primer set for the first-round RT-PCR of the TCR CDR3 was HTBI. TCRdb reprocessed the multiplex PCR reads with MiXCR, giving one entry per CDR3 protein. In the table there are about 660,000 distinct CDR3 sequences, just under 45% of which are singletons. Input material: peripheral blood or thyroid tissue (not recorded which). These receptors all come from an adult man with Graves' disease, either hyperthyroidism or ophthalmopathy (not recorded which).

The rearrangement uses TRBV7-2 and TRBJ2-5, with D possibly TRBD1 on 5 matching bases. Deletions cut 1 base from V and 2 bases from J, with 8 bases between. Germline CDR1 SGHTA, CDR2 FQGNSA. The CDR3 covers 14 residues. This chain's CDR3 is CASSLGTFQETQYF. Here the CDR3 DNA reads TGTGCCAGCAGCTTAGGGACATTTCAAGAGACCCAGTACTTC. Looking up the rest from reference TRBV7-2 and TRBJ2-5 gives the full variable domain: GAGVSQSPSNKVTEKGKDVELRCDPISGHTALYWYRQSLGQGLEFLIYFQGNSAPDKSGLPSDRFSAERTGGSVSTLTIQRTQQEDSAVYLCASSLGTFQETQYFGPGTRLLVL.

Concerning this clonotype: A clone one base away is much larger, so this may be a read error. The chain is built from TRBV7-1 and TRBJ1-5; no reliable D call. TRBV7-1 is identified as an open reading frame with a role that is uncertain. The CDR3 is 15 amino acids. Trimming took 3 bases from V and 0 from J, leaving 9 bases between them. CDR3 in amino acids: CASSSRWGSNQPQHF. The CDR3 nucleotides are TGTGCCAGCAGCTCCCGTTGGGGTAGCAATCAGCCCCAGCATTTT.

This clonotype was detected only a few times. The J gene is TRBJ2-5, the V gene TRBV7-3; 11 bases match TRBD2. CDR3 size: 18 residues. Germline-derived CDR1 and CDR2 are SGHTA and FQGTGA. The trim removed 5 bases at V and 7 bases at J, leaving 18 bases unmatched. CDR3 loop: CASSQVGLAGGHPGTQYF. CDR3 nucleotide sequence: TGTGCCAGCAGCCAAGTGGGGCTAGCGGGGGGCCATCCCGGGACCCAGTACTTC.

In this sample, this clonotype turned up a few times. J is TRBJ2-7 and V is TRBV7-9; 13 bases match TRBD2. Germline trimming cut 1 base from V and 4 bases from J; bases unmatched to any gene: 7. The CDR3 is 17 residues long. Looked up from germline, CDR1 is SEHNR and CDR2 is FQNEAQ (reference sequence). In DNA form, the CDR3 reads TGTGCCAGCAGCTTAGTGAGGACTAGCGGGGGCCAATACGAGCAGTACTTC. Translating gives CASSLVRTSGGQYEQYF.

V usage is TRBV29-1 and J usage is TRBJ2-2; tentative D call: TRBD1 (6 bases). Germline CDR1 SQVTM, CDR2 ANQGSEA. CDR3 length: 13 amino acids. In DNA, the CDR3 is TGCAGACAGGGACAAGCGAACACCGGGGAGCTGTTTTTT. Encoded protein: CRQGQANTGELFF.

The chain joins TRBV6-1 to TRBJ1-5; tentatively, D is TRBD1 (5 bases). V gave up 5 bases and J gave up 5 bases, with 16 bases separating them. CDR1 and CDR2 (germline): MNHNS, SASEGT. CDR3 length: 15 residues. The chain's CDR3 is CASSYSGGYDQPQHF. In nucleotides, the CDR3 is TGTGCCAGCAGTTACTCCGGGGGTTACGATCAGCCCCAGCATTTT.

The V and J genes are TRBV29-1 and TRBJ1-5; tentatively, D is TRBD1 (5 bases). The CDR3 has 14 residues. Germline-derived CDR1 and CDR2 are SQVTM and ANQGSEA. Deletions cut 6 bases from V and 4 bases from J, with 16 bases between. CDR3 sequence: CSVADSLANQPQHF. The CDR3 DNA sequence: TGCAGCGTCGCCGACAGTCTCGCAAATCAGCCCCAGCATTTT.